The 28 T cell receptor beta chains reported below all come from one sample, sequenced in a study of CD8+ T cells in alopecia areata (dated by TCRdb to 2016 to 2019). Library preparation used the immunoSEQ multiplex PCR assay. RNA was extracted from all samples and reverse transcribed into cDNA as template for TCR sequencing. TCRdb took over this immuneACCESS table, retaining in-frame rearrangements with V and J assigned. Such tables are incomplete; in checked studies, under half of the missing clones stem from an unresolved V gene, and the remainder is unexplained. The table gives some 120,000 clones for this sample, with none occurring only once. About 19% of the sample goes to the ten largest clones. Input material: lesional skin. The receptors shown here come from a C3H/HeJ mouse with alopecia areata. In terms of MHC, this strain is H2-k.

In its sample, this clone was seen a few times. Here the gene names and germline are mouse. The observed sequence ends 4 residues before the CDR3 terminus, with the missing tail filled in from the germline J gene. The chain has TRBV13-3 and TRBJ1-1, with 9 bases aligning to TRBD1. After removal of 6 bases from V and 1 base from J, the junction contained 4 bases not matched to a gene. The CDR3 consists of 14 residues. Germline CDR1 and CDR2: NNHDY and SYVADS. CDR3 DNA, as far as it was read: TGTGCCAGCATTATGGGACAGGGGAACACA. It codes for CASIMGQGNT. The entire CDR3 protein is CASIMGQGNTEVFF.

Concerning this clone itself: The genes and germline here are from mouse. The read ends 4 residues early relative to the CDR3; the germline J gene fills the gap. V gene TRBV13-2 combines with J gene TRBJ2-5, with a tentative D call TRBD2 (6 bases). The CDR3 has 15 amino acids. Germline V lookup: CDR1 NNHNN, CDR2 SYGAGS (reference sequence). Trimming stripped 2 bases from V and 0 bases from J, with 10 bases between. The CDR3 here is CASGEGWGNQDTQYF. The CDR3 bases that were read are TGTGCCAGCGGTGAAGGCTGGGGTAACCAAGAC.

This clone was detected ten times or more. Any gene name here is a mouse gene name. Read sequence stops 4 residues before the CDR3 end, and the germline J gene provides the missing end. This chain joins TRBV13-3 and TRBJ2-3, with 11 bases matching TRBD2. CDR1 NNHDY and CDR2 SYVADS come from the germline V gene. CDR3 length: 17 residues. V was clipped by 0 bases and J by 0 bases; unmatched bases: 3. The CDR3 region is CASSDGLGGTSAETLYF. The covered CDR3 bases are TGTGCCAGCAGTGATGGACTGGGGGGGACTAGTGCAGAA.

This clone was found a few times. Gene names refer to mouse genes. The read halts 4 residues ahead of the CDR3 end, with the missing end drawn from the germline J gene. The chain has TRBV19 and TRBJ2-4; 7 nucleotides align to TRBD2. The V segment lost 3 bases and the J segment 0 bases; nucleotides outside the gene matches: 1. The CDR3 spans 14 residues. CDR1 and CDR2 (germline): FNHDT, SITEND (reference sequence). The CDR3 region is CASSKDWSQNTLYF. CDR3 DNA (partial): TGTGCCAGCAGTAAGGACTGGAGTCAAAAC. The full variable domain, rest sourced from reference TRBV19 and TRBJ2-4, is GGIITQTPKFLIGQEGQKLTLKCQQNFNHDTMYWYRQDSGKGLRLIYYSITENDLQKGDLSEGYDASREKKSSFSLTVTSAQKNEMAVFLCASSKDWSQNTLYFGAGTRLSVL.

As for this clone: The germline and genes are mouse ones. The CDR3 is cut off 4 residues early in the read; its end comes from the germline J gene. This chain uses TRBV1 with TRBJ2-1; TRBD2 agrees at 10 bases. Unmatched junction bases numbered 3, after V lost 0 bases and J lost 1 base. The CDR3 is 17 amino acids. Germline V CDR1 and CDR2: NSQYPW, LRSPGD (reference sequence). Partial CDR3 DNA: TGCACCTGCAGTGCAGATCTGGGGGGGCCCAACTATGCT. It yields the protein CTCSADLGGPNYA. The full CDR3 sequence reads CTCSADLGGPNYAEQFF.

This clone has a count of ten or more. Gene names follow the mouse nomenclature. The read finishes 4 residues shy of the CDR3 end, and the germline J gene is used to complete it. The chain couples TRBV1 to TRBJ2-1, with 8 bases that match TRBD1. Germline CDR1 NSQYPW, CDR2 LRSPGD (reference sequence). The CDR3 is 15 amino acids. The CDR3 spells CTCSADQGAGAEQFF. The covered CDR3 bases are TGCACCTGCAGTGCAGATCAGGGGGCGGGGGCT.

In the case of this clone: All gene names here are mouse names. Coverage ceases 4 residues before the CDR3 finishes, and the germline J gene fills in the end. The chain employs TRBV13-3 and TRBJ1-2; the D gene is possibly TRBD1 (5 bases). CDR3 length equals 13 residues. Germline V gene sequence: CDR1 NNHDY, CDR2 SYVADS. CDR3 bases read: TGTGCCAGCAGTGTAACTGGGGGGGTC. It yields the protein CASSVTGGV. The whole CDR3 protein reads CASSVTGGVDYTF.

This clone was seen a few times. The germline and genes are mouse ones. CDR3 sequence reads: CTCSAWDRGSERLFF. Partial CDR3 DNA: TGCACCTGCAGTGCATGGGACAGGGGGAGCGAA. The chain recombines TRBV1 with TRBJ1-4; 11 bases agree with TRBD1. With the read ending 4 residues before the CDR3 end, the germline J gene is used to fill in that end. The CDR3 runs to 15 residues. The germline V gene encodes CDR1 NSQYPW and CDR2 LRSPGD (reference sequence). Full variable domain (rest looked up from reference TRBV1 and TRBJ1-4): VTLLEQNPRWRLVPRGQAVNLRCILKNSQYPWMSWYQQDLQKQLQWLFTLRSPGDKEVKSLPGADYLATRVTDTELRLQVANMSQGRTLYCTCSAWDRGSERLFFGHGTKLSVL.

A few counts support this clone. Genes here carry mouse names. The CDR3 end falls 4 residues outside the read, so it is completed with the germline J gene. J is TRBJ2-2 and V is TRBV13-3; TRBD2 is a possible D gene (6 bases). Trimming left V 2 bases short and J 0 bases short, with 11 bases between. The CDR3 covers 16 residues. Germline lookup yields CDR1 NNHDY and CDR2 SYVADS. The DNA read from the CDR3 is TGTGCCAGCAGTGAATCCTGGGGAGCAAACACCGGG. It specifies CASSESWGANTG. The full CDR3 is CASSESWGANTGQLYF. Combining the CDR3 with reference TRBV13-3 and TRBJ2-2 gives the whole variable domain EAAVTQSPRSKVAVTGGKVTLSCHQTNNHDYMYWYRQDTGHGLRLIHYSYVADSTEKGDIPDGYKASRPSQENFSLILELASLSQTAVYFCASSESWGANTGQLYFGEGSKLTVL.

This clone came up a few times. The database protein in TCRdb disagrees with the DNA translation at residue 12; the sequence shown here was translated from the DNA. The listed genes are named as in mouse. Partial CDR3 DNA: TGTGCCAGCGGGAGGGCAACAGGGGCTGGAAATACG. Protein: CASGRATGAGNT. The complete CDR3 protein is CASGRATGAGNTLYF. The chain has TRBV13-3 and TRBJ1-3; 7 bases agree with TRBD1. The missing CDR3 end, 3 residues past where the read stops, is filled in from the germline J gene. Germline CDR1 NNHDY, CDR2 SYVADS. The V and J ends lost 7 bases and 2 bases, in that order; junction bases with no gene match: 9. This CDR3 spans 15 amino acids.

This clone was observed a handful of times. Here the gene names and germline are mouse. With the read ending 4 residues before the CDR3 end, the germline J gene is used to fill in that end. This rearrangement joins TRBV13-2 to TRBJ2-5; 8 nucleotides match TRBD2. The CDR3 extends over 14 amino acids. CDR1 NNHNN and CDR2 SYGAGS come from the germline V gene (reference sequence). CDR3 region: CASGDLWGADTQYF. Incomplete CDR3 DNA: TGTGCCAGCGGTGACCTCTGGGGGGCCGAC.

Comments on this clone: The genes are named according to mouse. The CDR3 end lies 4 residues beyond the end of the read and is filled in from the germline J gene. This chain links TRBV19 with TRBJ1-4; the D is unclear. V was shortened by 4 bases and J by 0 bases, with 10 bases between the two germline ends. The CDR3 covers 15 residues. The V gene's germline CDR1 is FNHDT and CDR2 SITEND (reference sequence). The DNA read from the CDR3 is TGTGCCAGCAGTGGCCAGGAAATTTCCAACGAA. It is translated as CASSGQEISNE. The whole CDR3 protein is CASSGQEISNERLFF.

Note on this clone: Gene and germline names: mouse. The CDR3 here is CASRKGDWGSYEQYF. The CDR3 DNA, read in part, is TGTGCCAGCAGGAAAGGGGACTGGGGGAGCTAT. The rearrangement joins TRBV13-1 to TRBJ2-7; 11 bases align to TRBD2. The CDR3 is cut off 4 residues early in the read; its end comes from the germline J gene. CDR1 and CDR2 from the germline V gene are NSHNY and SYGAGN. J was trimmed by 3 bases and V by 5 bases; bases with no gene match: 7. The CDR3 covers 15 residues.

The table lists this clone with many counts. Gene names denote mouse genes. The DNA read from the CDR3 is TGTGCCAGCACCGGGACAGGGAACACA. This gives the protein CASTGTGNT. The whole CDR3 protein reads CASTGTGNTEVFF. This chain connects TRBV19 to TRBJ1-1, with 8 bases that match TRBD1. Sequencing ends 4 residues short of the CDR3 end; the germline J gene provides the rest. Unmatched junction bases numbered 2, after V lost 6 bases and J lost 1 base. The CDR3 runs to 13 residues. Per germline, CDR1 FNHDT and CDR2 SITEND (reference sequence).

This clone was seen ten or more times. All gene names here are mouse names. Here the CDR3 reads CASSPGLGGPAEQFF. The sequenced CDR3 bases are TGTGCCAGCAGTCCGGGACTGGGGGGGCCTGCT. The V and J genes are TRBV19 and TRBJ2-1; 14 bases agree with TRBD2. The CDR3 end lies 4 residues beyond the end of the read and is filled in from the germline J gene. Germline CDR1 is FNHDT and CDR2 is SITEND (reference sequence). The ends lost 4 bases at V and 6 bases at J; junction bases unmatched: 3. The CDR3 is 15 amino acids.

This clone was observed a handful of times. Each gene name is a mouse one. The read finishes 4 residues shy of the CDR3 end, and the germline J gene is used to complete it. The chain has TRBV1 and TRBJ1-2, with D tentatively TRBD1 (6 bases). Deletions cut 1 base from V and 1 base from J, with 10 bases between. CDR1 and CDR2 (germline): NSQYPW, LRSPGD (reference sequence). There are 15 residues in the CDR3. The sequenced CDR3 bases are TGCACCTGCAGTGCAGTCCGGGACAAAAACTCC. Residues: CTCSAVRDKNS. The CDR3 in full is CTCSAVRDKNSDYTF.

This clone was detected only a few times. All gene names here are mouse names. The read falls 4 residues short of the CDR3 end, and the missing part is taken from the germline J gene. This chain connects TRBV1 to TRBJ2-5, with D unclear. V lost 3 bases, J lost 2 bases, and 12 bases lay in between. The CDR3 totals 15 residues. CDR1 and CDR2 (germline): NSQYPW, LRSPGD (reference sequence). The CDR3 bases that were read are TGCACCTGCAGTGCCACGTCAGAGCCCCAAGAC. Protein sequence: CTCSATSEPQD. The full CDR3 reads CTCSATSEPQDTQYF.

This clone was observed a few times. All gene names here are mouse names. The read terminates 4 residues ahead of where the CDR3 ends, so the germline J gene completes it. The chain is built from TRBV19 and TRBJ2-5, with 7 bases lining up with TRBD1. The J segment lost 3 bases and the V segment lost 4 bases, leaving 2 bases of the junction unmatched. Germline CDR1 is FNHDT and CDR2 is SITEND (reference sequence). There are 13 residues in the CDR3. CDR3 region: CASSLRGQDTQYF. CDR3 DNA, as far as it was read: TGTGCCAGCAGTCTCAGGGGGCAAGAC.

Comments on this clone: Mouse germline and gene names are used. The sequence runs out 4 residues before the end of the CDR3; the remainder is reconstructed from the germline J gene. This chain connects TRBV1 to TRBJ2-1; 8 bases line up with TRBD2. The CDR3 has 16 amino acids. From germline, CDR1 is NSQYPW and CDR2 LRSPGD (reference sequence). The sequenced CDR3 bases are TGCACCTGCAGTGCAGATCTTGCTGGGGGGAGGCCT. It yields the protein CTCSADLAGGRP. The CDR3, in full, reads CTCSADLAGGRPEQFF.

With regard to this clone: These gene names are mouse names. The CDR3 is cut off 4 residues early in the read; its end comes from the germline J gene. The chain couples TRBV19 to TRBJ2-5; TRBD1 might be the D (6 bases). The CDR3 consists of 12 residues. With 9 bases removed from V and 2 bases from J, the gap between germline ends came to 10 bases. Germline CDR1 FNHDT, CDR2 SITEND (reference sequence). This chain's CDR3 is CATGTIQDTQYF. CDR3 bases read: TGTGCCACTGGGACAATCCAAGAC.

This clone has just a few counts. The protein in this entry is translated from the DNA; at residue 12 it differs from the protein listed in TCRdb. The genes are named according to mouse. The read falls 3 residues short of the CDR3 end, and the missing part is taken from the germline J gene. This chain uses TRBV17 with TRBJ1-3; tentatively, D is TRBD1 (6 bases). Deletions cut 1 base from V and 3 bases from J, with 10 bases between. CDR3 size: 15 residues. In germline, CDR1 is MNHDT, CDR2 YYDKIL. CDR3 DNA (partial): TGTGCTAGCAGTAGAGGGCCAGGGGATGGAAATACG. Its translation: CASSRGPGDGNT. The full CDR3 reads CASSRGPGDGNTLYF.

Comments on this clone: Each gene name is a mouse one. Coverage ceases 4 residues before the CDR3 finishes, and the germline J gene fills in the end. The rearrangement links TRBV13-3 to TRBJ2-1; D gene uncertain. Germline V gene data show CDR1 as NNHDY and CDR2 as SYVADS. The CDR3 covers 15 residues. Trimming stripped 0 bases from V and 1 base from J, with 8 bases between. The CDR3 reads CASSDANRNYAEQFF. CDR3 bases read: TGTGCCAGCAGTGATGCAAATAGGAACTATGCT.

Turning to this clone: The database protein in TCRdb disagrees with the DNA translation at residue 12; the sequence shown here was translated from the DNA. Mouse gene names and germline throughout. The DNA ends 3 residues before the CDR3 does, and the rest of the CDR3 is filled in from the germline J gene. V usage is TRBV14 and J usage is TRBJ1-3; 9 positions agree with TRBD1. Trimming took 4 bases from V and 0 from J; bases not matched to a gene: 2. The CDR3 has 15 residues. Germline V gives CDR1 SGHDT, CDR2 FRDEAV. The CDR3 protein is CASSRTGDSGNTLYF. The CDR3 DNA, read in part, is TGTGCCAGCAGTCGGACAGGGGATTCTGGAAATACG.

To note about this clone: Gene names follow the mouse nomenclature. The read ends 4 residues early relative to the CDR3; the germline J gene fills the gap. The chain recombines TRBV13-3 with TRBJ2-3, with 10 bases that match TRBD1. There are 17 residues in the CDR3. Germline CDR1 reads NNHDY; CDR2 reads SYVADS. With V trimmed by 2 bases and J by 0 bases, 6 bases remained unmatched. This chain's CDR3 is CASSDPGTGVSAETLYF. The covered CDR3 bases are TGTGCCAGCAGTGACCCGGGGACAGGGGTCAGTGCAGAA.

This clone turned up a few times. The genes are named according to mouse. The read is 4 residues too short to cover the CDR3 end, so that end is filled in from the germline J gene. This chain uses TRBV1 with TRBJ2-5, with TRBD2 matching over 14 bases. This CDR3 is built from 16 residues. Germline values: CDR1 NSQYPW, CDR2 LRSPGD (reference sequence). CDR3: CTCSAAGTGGADTQYF. CDR3 DNA (partial): TGCACCTGCAGTGCAGCCGGGACTGGGGGGGCTGAC.

About this clone: All gene names here are mouse names. Other DNA sequences within the sample encode an identical CDR3. The covered CDR3 bases are TGTGCCAGCAGTCCAGGAACCGGG. Its translation: CASSPGTG. The full CDR3 protein is CASSPGTGQLYF. The V and J genes are TRBV13-3 and TRBJ2-2; D remains unclear. The read finishes 4 residues shy of the CDR3 end, and the germline J gene is used to complete it. Per the germline V gene, CDR1 is NNHDY and CDR2 is SYVADS. This CDR3 is 12 amino acids long. The V gene lost 4 bases and the J gene lost 5 bases, with 6 bases spanning the gap.

This clone appeared a few times. Gene names and germline match the mouse. The read halts 4 residues ahead of the CDR3 end, with the missing end drawn from the germline J gene. This chain uses TRBV26 with TRBJ2-1; D ambiguous. V was clipped by 3 bases and J by 1 base, with 7 bases between them. Germline V gene data show CDR1 as KGHPV and CDR2 as FQNQEV (reference sequence). CDR3 length equals 14 residues. The CDR3 region is CASSLGGNYAEQFF. The CDR3 bases that were read are TGTGCCAGCAGTCTAGGAGGGAACTATGCT.

This clone was found a few times. Mouse gene names and germline throughout. The read stops 4 residues short of the end of the CDR3; the missing end is completed from the germline J gene. The chain joins TRBV1 to TRBJ2-7; D is possibly TRBD1 (6 bases). Germline V gives CDR1 NSQYPW, CDR2 LRSPGD (reference sequence). The CDR3 length is 15 residues. Trimming removed 0 bases at V and 1 base at J, with 10 bases between. The chain's CDR3 is CTCSADEGVSYEQYF. CDR3 bases read: TGCACCTGCAGTGCAGATGAGGGGGTATCCTAT.